A single sample gave rise to the 12 T cell receptor beta chains below, sequenced in a study of T cells in Graves' hyperthyroidism and ophthalmopathy. Amplified TCR beta CDR3 regions came from RNA transcripts. Initially, a first-round RT-PCR of the TCR CDR3 employed the HTBI primer set. TCRdb processed the multiplex PCR reads anew with MiXCR; each CDR3 protein has one entry. This sample has approximately 620,000 distinct CDR3 sequences; approximately 15% occur once, and the top ten carry more than 4.5%. Material for sequencing was blood. The receptors were gathered from a woman in her 30s with Graves' hyperthyroidism that later progressed to Graves' ophthalmopathy.

This clonotype was seen more than once but under ten times. J is TRBJ1-1 and V is TRBV19; D is undetermined. There are 13 residues in the CDR3. The germline gives CDR1 LNHDA, CDR2 SQIVND (reference sequence). Trimming shortened V by 0 bases and J by 9 bases, and 11 bases separated the two germline ends. The CDR3 spells CASSIDLEGQAFF. The DNA for the CDR3 is TGTGCCAGTAGTATAGACCTGGAGGGCCAAGCTTTCTTT.

This clonotype was seen at least ten times. The CDR3 nucleotides read TGTGCCAGCAGTTTAGGGCAGGGGGCCTTGGGTGAGCAGTTCTTC. Protein sequence: CASSLGQGALGEQFF. The V gene is TRBV12-3 or TRBV12-4, the J gene TRBJ2-1, with TRBD1 matching 8 bases. The CDR3 is 15 residues long. J lost 9 bases, V lost 1 base, and 8 bases had no gene match.

This clonotype has ten or more counts. The CDR3 loop reads CASSEYGGIIDGYTF. As DNA, the CDR3 is TGTGCCAGCAGTGAATATGGAGGGATTATCGATGGCTACACCTTC. The rearrangement joins TRBV25-1 to TRBJ1-2; D gene uncertain. The CDR3 extends over 15 amino acids. Germline assignment: CDR1 MGHDK and CDR2 SYGVNS. Trimming cost V 0 bases and J 6 bases, with 14 bases left between them.

This clonotype came up many times. V is TRBV19 and J is TRBJ2-7; 12 bases align to TRBD1. The CDR3 has 13 amino acids. CDR1 and CDR2 from the germline V gene are LNHDA and SQIVND (reference sequence). With 6 bases clipped from V and 8 bases from J, the junction kept 5 bases outside the gene matches. CDR3 in amino acids: CASSGTGGQKQYF. Written as DNA, the CDR3 is TGTGCCAGTAGCGGGACAGGGGGCCAAAAGCAGTACTTC.

The chain employs TRBV20-1 and TRBJ2-7; D call uncertain. Germline assignment: CDR1 DFQATT and CDR2 SNEGSKA (reference sequence). V lost 5 bases to trimming and J lost 1 base, with 9 bases between them. CDR3 length: 12 residues. CDR3: CSAGIDSYEQYF. CDR3 nucleotides: TGCAGTGCTGGAATTGATTCCTACGAGCAGTACTTC.

This clonotype was counted at least ten times. This chain links TRBV29-1 with TRBJ1-4; 10 bases are shared with TRBD1. Trimming took 5 bases from V and 6 from J; bases not matched to a gene: 3. The CDR3 sequence is 13 residues long. CDR1 is SQVTM and CDR2 is ANQGSEA in the germline V gene. The CDR3, as DNA: TGCAGCGTTAGAGGACAGGGGGATGAAAAACTGTTTTTT. Translation gives CSVRGQGDEKLFF.

At least ten counts were recorded for this clonotype. CDR3 nucleotides: TGCAGCGCCCGAGCCGCCGGCGATACGCAGTATTTT. This gives the protein CSARAAGDTQYF. V is TRBV29-1 and J is TRBJ2-3, with D hard to call. Trimming took 7 bases from V and 6 from J, leaving 14 bases between them. The CDR3 covers 12 residues. Germline CDR1 reads SQVTM; CDR2 reads ANQGSEA.

This clonotype was recorded many times. CDR3 protein: CASSALAGVLETQYF. In nucleotides, the CDR3 is TGTGCCAGCAGTGCGCTAGCGGGAGTTTTAGAGACCCAGTACTTC. The J gene is TRBJ2-5, the V gene TRBV12-3 or TRBV12-4; 10 nucleotides match TRBD2. The CDR3 is 15 amino acids. The V and J ends lost 5 bases and 4 bases, in that order; junction bases with no gene match: 7.

This clonotype has ten or more counts. CDR3 region: CASSLDRSHEQYF. The CDR3 DNA reads TGTGCCAGCAGCTTGGACAGATCTCACGAGCAGTACTTC. V usage is TRBV5-4 and J usage is TRBJ2-7; D gene unclear. Trimming removed 0 bases from V and 5 bases from J, with 9 bases in between. CDR1 SGHNT and CDR2 YYREEE come from the germline V gene (reference sequence). The CDR3 spans 13 residues. Variable domain in full (rest from reference TRBV5-4 and TRBJ2-7): ETGVTQSPTHLIKTRGQQVTLRCSSQSGHNTVSWYQQALGQGPQFIFQYYREEENGRGNFPPRFSGLQFPNYSSELNVNALELDDSALYLCASSLDRSHEQYFGPGTRLTVT.

This clonotype was counted ten times or more. This chain connects TRBV6-1 to TRBJ2-7; maybe TRBD2 (5 bases). The CDR3 totals 13 residues. The germline V and J ends were trimmed by 1 base and 6 bases, with 10 bases remaining between them. Germline CDR1 reads MNHNS; CDR2 reads SASEGT. The CDR3 here is CASSEVTLAEQYF. As DNA, the CDR3 is TGTGCCAGCAGTGAAGTCACGCTAGCCGAGCAGTACTTC.

CDR3 DNA sequence: TGTGCCAGCAGCTCAGGGGGAACTTATAGCAATCAGCCCCAGCATTTT. Translation: CASSSGGTYSNQPQHF. The J gene is TRBJ1-5, the V gene TRBV12-3 or TRBV12-4; 7 nucleotides align to TRBD1. The junction had 8 bases not matched to a gene; V was cut back by 6 bases and J by 0 bases. The CDR3 loop spans 16 amino acids.

This clonotype was seen repeatedly, ten times or more. The gene calls are TRBV7-9 and TRBJ2-1; D unresolved. Trimming left V 1 base short and J 6 bases short, with 10 bases between. The CDR3 length is 14 residues. CDR1 and CDR2 from the germline V gene are SEHNR and FQNEAQ (reference sequence). CDR3 sequence reads: CASSLVLGFNEQFF. CDR3 in DNA: TGTGCCAGCAGCTTAGTTTTGGGGTTCAATGAGCAGTTCTTC.